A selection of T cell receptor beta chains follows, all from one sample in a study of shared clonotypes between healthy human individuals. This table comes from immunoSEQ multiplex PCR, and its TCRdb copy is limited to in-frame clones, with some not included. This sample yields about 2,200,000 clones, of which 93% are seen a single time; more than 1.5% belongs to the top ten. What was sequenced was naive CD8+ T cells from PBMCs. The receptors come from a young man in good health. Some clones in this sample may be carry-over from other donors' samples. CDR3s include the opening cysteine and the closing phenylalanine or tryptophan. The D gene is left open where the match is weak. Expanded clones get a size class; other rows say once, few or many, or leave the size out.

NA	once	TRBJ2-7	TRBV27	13	CASSFGLGYEQYF	TGTGCCAGCAGTTTTGGGTTGGGCTACGAGCAGTACTTC
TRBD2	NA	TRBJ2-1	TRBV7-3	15	CASSRGTSGNNEQFF	TGTGCCAGCAGCCGAGGGACTAGCGGGAATAATGAGCAGTTCTTC
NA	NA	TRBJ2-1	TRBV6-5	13	CASSYSIYNEQFF	TGTGCCAGCAGTTACTCAATTTACAATGAGCAGTTCTTC
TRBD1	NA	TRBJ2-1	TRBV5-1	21	CASSRPRTGLSPTISNNEQFF	TGCGCCAGCAGCCGACCCCGGACAGGGTTATCACCAACGATATCAAACAATGAGCAGTTCTTC
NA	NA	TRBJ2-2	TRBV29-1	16	CSASLAPTADTGELFF	TGCAGCGCCTCGTTAGCCCCAACCGCGGATACGGGGGAGCTGTTTTTT
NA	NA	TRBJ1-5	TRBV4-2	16	CASPGTGYLSNQPQHF	TGTGCCAGCCCGGGGACGGGGTATCTTAGCAATCAGCCCCAGCATTTT
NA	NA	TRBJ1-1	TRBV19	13	CASSIGQVTEAFF	TGTGCCAGTAGTATAGGACAGGTCACTGAAGCTTTCTTT
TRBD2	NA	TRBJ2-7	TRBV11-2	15	CASTLGTSGNYEQYF	TGTGCCAGCACCCTGGGGACTAGCGGGAACTACGAGCAGTACTTC
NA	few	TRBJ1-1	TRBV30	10	CAWGGTLAFF	TGTGCCTGGGGGGGGACACTAGCTTTCTTT
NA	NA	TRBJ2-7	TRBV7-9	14	CASSLAALSYEQYF	TGTGCCAGCAGCTTAGCGGCGCTCTCCTACGAGCAGTACTTC
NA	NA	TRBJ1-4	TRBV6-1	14	CASSAETEPAKLFF	TGTGCCAGCAGTGCTGAGACCGAGCCCGCAAAACTGTTTTTT
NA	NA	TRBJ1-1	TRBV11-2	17	CASSLDSSGTLGTEAFF	TGTGCCAGCAGCTTAGATTCTTCGGGGACCCTGGGCACTGAAGCTTTCTTT
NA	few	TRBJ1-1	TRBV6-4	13	CASSDSRGTEAFF	TGTGCCAGCAGTGACTCACGAGGGACTGAAGCTTTCTTT
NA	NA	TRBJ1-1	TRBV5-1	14	CASSSSGQSTEAFF	TGCGCCAGCAGCTCTTCCGGACAAAGCACTGAAGCTTTCTTT
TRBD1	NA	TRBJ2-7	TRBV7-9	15	CASSSRGQGSYEQYF	TGTGCCAGCAGCTCGAGGGGACAGGGGTCCTACGAGCAGTACTTC
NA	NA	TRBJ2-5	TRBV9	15	CASSASGVGQETQYF	TGTGCCAGCAGCGCCTCAGGGGTGGGCCAAGAGACCCAGTACTTC
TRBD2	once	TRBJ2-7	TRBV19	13	CATRGGIPYEQYF	TGTGCCACCCGGGGAGGGATTCCCTACGAGCAGTACTTC
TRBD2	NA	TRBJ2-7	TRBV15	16	CATSRTSGRLHYEQYF	TGTGCCACCAGCAGGACTAGCGGGAGGCTACACTACGAGCAGTACTTC
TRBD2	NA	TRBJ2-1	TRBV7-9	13	CASNTGLDHEQFF	TGTGCCAGCAACACAGGACTAGATCATGAGCAGTTCTTC
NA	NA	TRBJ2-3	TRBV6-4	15	CASARSTSLTDTQYF	TGTGCCAGCGCCCGATCGACTAGTCTTACAGATACGCAGTATTTT
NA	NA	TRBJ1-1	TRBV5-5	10	CASWETEAFF	TGTGCCAGCTGGGAGACAGAAGCTTTCTTT
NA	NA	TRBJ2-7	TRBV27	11	CASSLGAEKYF	TGTGCCAGCAGTTTAGGGGCAGAGAAGTACTTC
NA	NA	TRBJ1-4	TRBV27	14	CASSLSVANEKLFF	TGTGCCAGCAGTTTATCGGTTGCTAATGAAAAACTGTTTTTT
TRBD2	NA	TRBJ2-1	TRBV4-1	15	CASSQAPGTRKWQFF	TGCGCCAGCAGCCAAGCCCCCGGGACTAGGAAATGGCAGTTCTTC
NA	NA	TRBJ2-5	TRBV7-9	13	CASSSSGEVTQYF	TGTGCCAGCAGCTCATCCGGGGAGGTGACCCAGTACTTC
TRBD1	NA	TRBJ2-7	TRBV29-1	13	CSVEAGRGYEQYF	TGCAGCGTTGAAGCAGGCAGGGGGTACGAGCAGTACTTC
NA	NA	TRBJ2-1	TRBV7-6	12	CASSFSTDEWFF	TGTGCCAGCAGCTTTTCGACAGATGAATGGTTCTTC
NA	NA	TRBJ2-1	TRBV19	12	CASSSAWSEQFF	TGTGCCAGTAGTTCCGCGTGGTCTGAGCAGTTCTTC
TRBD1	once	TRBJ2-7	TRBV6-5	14	CASSLRGRPYEQYF	TGTGCCAGCAGTTTGAGGGGGCGACCCTACGAGCAGTACTTC
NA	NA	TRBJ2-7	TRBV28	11	CASSLTYEQYF	TGTGCCAGCAGTTTAACTTACGAGCAGTACTTC
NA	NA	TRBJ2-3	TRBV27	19	CASSFLLGRGTESPDTQYF	TGTGCCAGCAGTTTTTTGTTGGGCAGGGGTACGGAATCTCCAGATACGCAGTATTTT
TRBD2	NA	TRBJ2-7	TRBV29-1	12	CSALGGGVEQYF	TGCAGTGCGTTGGGCGGGGGTGTCGAGCAGTACTTC
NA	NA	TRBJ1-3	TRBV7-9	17	CASSGPPGTNSGNTIYF	TGTGCCAGCAGCGGTCCCCCGGGGACAAACTCTGGAAACACCATATATTTT
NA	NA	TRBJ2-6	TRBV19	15	CASSLAASGANVLTF	TGTGCCAGTAGTTTGGCCGCCTCTGGGGCCAACGTCCTGACTTTC
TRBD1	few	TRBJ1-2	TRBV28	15	CASSLGQGAHYGYTF	TGTGCCAGCAGTTTAGGTCAGGGGGCCCACTATGGCTACACCTTC
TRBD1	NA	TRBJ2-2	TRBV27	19	CASSFWAGGVIPNTGELFF	TGTGCCAGCAGTTTCTGGGCAGGGGGCGTAATCCCGAACACCGGGGAGCTGTTTTTT
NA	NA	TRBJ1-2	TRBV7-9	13	CASSSVGNYGYTF	TGTGCCAGCAGCTCAGTGGGGAACTATGGCTACACCTTC
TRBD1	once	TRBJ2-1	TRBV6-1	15	CASSEGQASYNEQFF	TGTGCCAGCAGTGAGGGACAGGCCAGCTACAATGAGCAGTTCTTC
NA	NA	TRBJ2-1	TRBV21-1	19	CASSRNSAGTGYSYNEQFF	TGTGCCAGCAGCCGGAACTCCGCCGGGACAGGGTACTCCTACAATGAGCAGTTCTTC
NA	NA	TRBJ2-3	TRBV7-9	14	CASSPLLLGDTQYF	TGTGCCAGCAGCCCGTTATTATTGGGTGATACGCAGTATTTT
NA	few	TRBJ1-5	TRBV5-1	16	CASSFLGTDSNQPQHF	TGCGCCAGCAGCTTTTTGGGCACCGATAGCAATCAGCCCCAGCATTTT
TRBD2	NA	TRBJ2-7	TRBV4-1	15	CASSPSGSPLREQYF	TGCGCCAGCAGCCCAAGCGGGAGCCCCCTACGCGAGCAGTACTTC